This T cell receptor beta chain was retrieved from a study of blood T cell repertoires in COVID-19. Measured with immunoSEQ multiplex PCR; TCRdb has only the in-frame clones, and not every one. The table has about 140,000 clones, about 89% seen once. Trimming removed 0 bases from V and 5 bases from J, with 13 bases in between. The CDR3 contains 15 residues. Germline values: CDR1 SGDLS, CDR2 YYNGEE. The sample was peripheral blood. This receptor was obtained from a man in his 60s with active or convalescent COVID-19. This chain uses TRBV9 with TRBJ2-3; no clear D. The CDR3 DNA sequence: TGTGCCAGCAGCGTAGGAATGGGCCTCGGAGATACGCAGTATTTT. As protein: CASSVGMGLGDTQYF.